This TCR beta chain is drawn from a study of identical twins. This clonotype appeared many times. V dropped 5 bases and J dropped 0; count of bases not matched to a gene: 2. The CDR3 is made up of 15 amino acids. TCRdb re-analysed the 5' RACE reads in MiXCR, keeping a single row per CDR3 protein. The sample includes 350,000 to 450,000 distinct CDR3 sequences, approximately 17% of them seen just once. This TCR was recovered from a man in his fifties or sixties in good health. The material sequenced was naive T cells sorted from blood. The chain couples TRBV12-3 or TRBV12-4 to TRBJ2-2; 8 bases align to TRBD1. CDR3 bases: TGTGCCAGCAGTCGGGACAGGCCGAACACCGGGGAGCTGTTTTTT. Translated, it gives CASSRDRPNTGELFF.